One and the same sample provided the 29 T cell receptor beta chains below, sequenced in a study of identical twins. Via MiXCR, TCRdb re-called the 5' RACE reads, giving one row per CDR3 protein. The table shows under 350,000 distinct CDR3 sequences, with more than 8% occurring only once. This same sample was also part of a study on yellow fever vaccine responses in identical twins.

Sequenced: CD8+ T cells sorted from blood. These receptor sequences come from a woman in her late teens or twenties in good health.

This clonotype was detected many times. V usage is TRBV4-1 and J usage is TRBJ2-7, with D hard to call. V was shortened by 3 bases and J by 0 bases, with 9 bases between the two germline ends. CDR3 size: 14 residues. Germline V gene sequence: CDR1 MGHRA, CDR2 YSYEKL. The CDR3 protein is CASSQLTPSYEQYF. CDR3 DNA sequence: TGCGCCAGCAGCCAGTTAACCCCCTCCTACGAGCAGTACTTC.

V is TRBV10-3 and J is TRBJ2-3; 9 bases match TRBD1. V was pared by 3 bases and J by 3 bases, with 7 bases of the junction left unmatched. The CDR3 loop spans 16 amino acids. In germline, CDR1 is ENHRY, CDR2 SYGVKD. The chain's CDR3 is CAISDPTGGLTDTQYF. The CDR3 DNA reads TGTGCCATCAGTGACCCGACAGGGGGTTTGACAGATACGCAGTATTTT.

This clonotype showed up many times. The V gene is TRBV29-1, the J gene TRBJ2-3, with D perhaps matching TRBD2 (5 bases). This CDR3 has 16 residues. Trimming took off 5 bases at V and 3 bases at J, with 21 bases between the two ends. Germline loops: CDR1 SQVTM, CDR2 ANQGSEA. DNA for the CDR3: TGCAGCGTTAAACCAACCGGAGCCGGGGTTACAGATACGCAGTATTTT. Its translation: CSVKPTGAGVTDTQYF.

This clonotype has more than one count but fewer than ten. The chain uses TRBV27 and TRBJ1-1; D is possibly TRBD1 (5 bases). The CDR3 length is 15 residues. Trimming took 3 bases from V and 0 from J, leaving 11 bases between them. CDR1 is MNHEY, CDR2 SMNVEV, per germline (reference sequence). The CDR3 DNA follows: TGTGCCAGCAGTTTCGACAGCCCCATGAACACTGAAGCTTTCTTT. This gives the protein CASSFDSPMNTEAFF.

This clonotype has only a few counts. CDR3 amino acids: CASREGSDGSNQPQHF. In nucleotides, the CDR3 is TGTGCCAGCAGAGAAGGATCCGACGGTAGCAATCAGCCCCAGCATTTT. The gene calls are TRBV28 and TRBJ1-5, with no clear D. Between the trimmed V and J ends, which lost 6 bases and 0 bases, there was a span of 15 bases. Germline CDR1 MDHEN, CDR2 SYDVKM. The CDR3 is 16 residues long.

The gene calls are TRBV5-1 and TRBJ2-1; D is undetermined. V was trimmed by 8 bases and J by 0 bases, leaving 12 bases between them. CDR3 length: 14 residues. Germline-derived CDR1 and CDR2 are SGHRS and YFSETQ. The CDR3 DNA reads as TGCGCCAGTTCTTTCTATCCCTCCTACAATGAGCAGTTCTTC. Protein product: CASSFYPSYNEQFF.

This clonotype was recorded many times. The chain joins TRBV12-3 or TRBV12-4 to TRBJ2-1; 7 bases match TRBD1. V shed 6 bases and J 0 bases; nucleotides not matched to a gene: 8. The CDR3 totals 16 residues. CDR3 sequence: CASSILRDSSYNEQFF. The CDR3 DNA reads as TGTGCCAGCAGCATTTTGAGGGACAGCTCCTACAATGAGCAGTTCTTC.

The chain couples TRBV7-8 to TRBJ2-3; 7 nucleotides agree with TRBD2. This CDR3 has 17 residues. Germline V lookup: CDR1 SGHVS, CDR2 FQNEAQ. The V and J ends lost 1 base and 2 bases, in that order; junction bases with no gene match: 9. Written as DNA, the CDR3 is TGTGCCAGCAGCTTAGGTCCCCCGGGACTATACACAGATACGCAGTATTTT. This codes for CASSLGPPGLYTDTQYF.

A few counts support this clonotype. The rearrangement uses TRBV6-1 and TRBJ1-1, with TRBD1 as a possible D gene (6 bases). This CDR3 is 15 amino acids long. The germline gives CDR1 MNHNS, CDR2 SASEGT. The germline V and J ends were trimmed by 5 bases and 1 base, with 14 bases remaining between them. The chain's CDR3 is CASSMHQGTNTEAFF. In nucleotides, the CDR3 is TGTGCCAGCAGTATGCATCAGGGGACGAACACTGAAGCTTTCTTT.

This clonotype was observed many times. V gene TRBV5-1 combines with J gene TRBJ2-2; D may be TRBD2 (7 bases). This CDR3 contains 16 residues. V was shortened by 1 base and J by 6 bases, with 16 bases between the two germline ends. Germline V gene lookup returns CDR1 SGHRS and CDR2 YFSETQ. The CDR3 coding sequence is TGCGCCAGCAGCTTGACGGGCGGGGGCGTCTCCGGGGAGCTGTTTTTT. Amino acid sequence: CASSLTGGGVSGELFF.

The chain employs TRBV7-3 and TRBJ2-7; D gene unclear. Germline CDR1 and CDR2: SGHTA and FQGTGA. Trimming pared 0 bases from V and 7 bases from J, leaving 10 bases between. The CDR3 covers 13 residues. The CDR3 loop is CASSLTFGSEQYF. In DNA, the CDR3 is TGTGCCAGCAGCTTAACTTTCGGTTCAGAGCAGTACTTC.

In its sample, this clonotype was seen a few times. This sequence joins TRBV12-3 or TRBV12-4 and TRBJ2-7, with D perhaps matching TRBD1 or TRBD2 (5 bases each). Trimming cost V 1 base and J 6 bases, with 10 bases left between them. The CDR3 totals 13 residues. CDR3 amino acids: CASSLDGGREQYF. The DNA of the CDR3 is TGTGCCAGCAGTTTAGATGGGGGACGCGAGCAGTACTTC.

This clonotype was seen more than once but under ten times. This chain links TRBV7-3 with TRBJ1-2; D perhaps matches TRBD1 (6 bases). This CDR3 contains 13 residues. The V gene's germline CDR1 is SGHTA and CDR2 FQGTGA. The V gene lost 4 bases and the J gene lost 8 bases, with 14 bases spanning the gap. The CDR3 protein is CASSWGGNSGYTF. CDR3 sequence (DNA): TGTGCCAGCAGCTGGGGGGGCAATAGCGGCTACACCTTC.

This clonotype appeared many times. V usage is TRBV20-1 and J usage is TRBJ2-7; TRBD2 agrees at 15 bases. The CDR3 is made up of 14 amino acids. Germline CDR1 and CDR2: DFQATT and SNEGSKA (reference sequence). Germline trimming cut 6 bases from V and 4 bases from J; bases unmatched to any gene: 4. The CDR3 DNA reads as TGCAGTGCCGGACTAGCGGGGGGGCTTTACGAGCAGTACTTC. Amino acid sequence: CSAGLAGGLYEQYF.

This sequence joins TRBV20-1 and TRBJ2-2; 8 bases align to TRBD1. This CDR3 is 16 amino acids long. Germline CDR1 reads DFQATT; CDR2 reads SNEGSKA (reference sequence). Trimming took 1 base from V and 4 from J; bases not matched to a gene: 8. This chain's CDR3 is CSARVLGQDSTGELFF. The CDR3 region has the DNA TGCAGTGCTAGAGTACTGGGACAGGACAGCACCGGGGAGCTGTTTTTT.

This clonotype was found many times. V and J are TRBV7-8 and TRBJ2-3; D not resolved. The CDR3 is 16 residues long. Germline V gene lookup returns CDR1 SGHVS and CDR2 FQNEAQ. The V gene lost 1 base and the J gene lost 2 bases, with 13 bases spanning the gap. The chain's CDR3 is CASSLDGNYNTDTQYF. In nucleotides, the CDR3 is TGTGCCAGCAGCTTAGACGGAAATTACAACACAGATACGCAGTATTTT.

This clonotype has more than one count but fewer than ten. The rearrangement links TRBV20-1 to TRBJ2-3, with 7 positions matching TRBD2. This CDR3 has 20 amino acids. Trimming removed 3 bases from V and 0 bases from J; junction bases left unmatched: 21. The germline CDR1 and CDR2 sequences are DFQATT and SNEGSKA (reference sequence). The CDR3 DNA reads as TGCAGTGCTAGGGGGCCGGGACTAACGAAACTAAATCCTAGCACAGATACGCAGTATTTT. As protein: CSARGPGLTKLNPSTDTQYF.

This clonotype was counted many times. V is TRBV9 and J is TRBJ2-3, with 9 bases matching TRBD2. This CDR3 comprises 15 residues. Germline CDR1 SGDLS, CDR2 YYNGEE. With 4 bases clipped from V and 1 base from J, the junction kept 4 bases outside the gene matches. The CDR3 coding sequence is TGTGCCAGCAGCCTTGGCGGGGGGGGCACAGATACGCAGTATTTT. Translation gives CASSLGGGGTDTQYF.

This clonotype was seen at least ten times. V usage is TRBV6-1 and J usage is TRBJ2-7; 9 bases are a match to TRBD1. Germline V lookup: CDR1 MNHNS, CDR2 SASEGT. Trimming removed 5 bases from V and 3 bases from J; junction bases left unmatched: 8. CDR3 length equals 15 residues. In nucleotides, the CDR3 is TGTGCCAGCAGTCTGGGACAGGGTGAGGTCTACGAGCAGTACTTC. Encoded protein: CASSLGQGEVYEQYF.

This clonotype was recorded at least ten times. The genes are TRBV4-3 and TRBJ1-1, with unresolved D. CDR1 is LGHNA, CDR2 YSLEER, per germline. There are 13 residues in the CDR3. V was trimmed by 0 bases and J by 8 bases, leaving 10 bases between them. For the CDR3, the DNA is TGCGCCAGCAGCCAAGATCGGCGGCGGGAAGCTTTCTTT. It is translated as CASSQDRRREAFF.

This clonotype has a handful of counts. The genes are TRBV13 and TRBJ2-3; no definite D call. Trimming took off 5 bases at V and 1 base at J, with 13 bases between the two ends. Germline V gene sequence: CDR1 PRHDT, CDR2 FYEKMQ (reference sequence). The CDR3 contains 15 residues. DNA of the CDR3: TGTGCCAGCAGCGCAGCTATGACGGGCACAGATACGCAGTATTTT. Protein: CASSAAMTGTDTQYF. The variable domain in full, completed from reference TRBV13 and TRBJ2-3, reads AAGVIQSPRHLIKEKRETATLKCYPIPRHDTVYWYQQGPGQDPQFLISFYEKMQSDKGSIPDRFSAQQFSDYHSELNMSSLELGDSALYFCASSAAMTGTDTQYFGPGTRLTVL.

In DNA, the CDR3 is TGTGCCAGCAGCGCAGGCACAGGCGCTGCTAATTCACCCCTCCACTTT. It yields the protein CASSAGTGAANSPLHF. The V call is TRBV9, the J call TRBJ1-6, with D perhaps matching TRBD1 (5 bases). The CDR3 consists of 16 residues. V lost 3 bases, J lost 6 bases, and 16 bases lay in between. From germline, CDR1 is SGDLS and CDR2 YYNGEE.

The chain couples TRBV7-9 to TRBJ2-7; no firm D call. CDR1 is SEHNR, CDR2 FQNEAQ, per germline (reference sequence). This CDR3 region has 13 residues. The germline V and J ends were trimmed by 4 bases and 4 bases, with 11 bases remaining between them. The CDR3 region has the DNA TGTGCCAGCAGCTCGACCCGGAGTTACGAGCAGTACTTC. It is translated as CASSSTRSYEQYF.

The table lists this clonotype with a few counts. The chain recombines TRBV6-5 with TRBJ2-5; 7 bases map to TRBD2. This CDR3 comprises 17 residues. Germline V lookup: CDR1 MNHEY, CDR2 SVGAGI. Trimming removed 0 bases from V and 3 bases from J; junction bases left unmatched: 10. This CDR3 is CASSYSSGEGKEETQYF. The CDR3 DNA is TGTGCCAGCAGTTACTCTAGTGGGGAGGGGAAGGAAGAGACCCAGTACTTC.

This clonotype showed up just a few times. This sequence joins TRBV4-3 and TRBJ2-3; 10 nucleotides agree with TRBD2. The CDR3 loop spans 16 amino acids. Unmatched junction bases numbered 2, after V lost 1 base and J lost 1 base. Germline lookup yields CDR1 LGHNA and CDR2 YSLEER. The CDR3 coding sequence is TGCGCCAGCAGCCAAGCCCTAGCGGGAGGCACAGATACGCAGTATTTT. Amino acid sequence: CASSQALAGGTDTQYF.

In its sample, this clonotype was seen many times. The chain carries TRBV6-5 and TRBJ2-3, with unresolved D. Germline CDR1 is MNHEY and CDR2 is SVGAGI. Trimming cost V 0 bases and J 2 bases, with 9 bases left between them. The CDR3 spans 15 residues. DNA for the CDR3: TGTGCCAGCAGTTACTCGACCGGAAACACAGATACGCAGTATTTT. Its protein is CASSYSTGNTDTQYF.

This clonotype has at least ten counts. This chain uses TRBV6-2 or TRBV6-3 with TRBJ2-1; tentatively, D is TRBD2 (6 bases). Germline values: CDR1 MNHEY, CDR2 SVGEGT. V shed 8 bases and J shed 9 bases, with 17 bases lying between them. This CDR3 is built from 13 residues. CDR3 DNA sequence: TGTGCCAGCGAGGCGGGAAGCGGGCGTGAGCAGTTCTTC. This translates into CASEAGSGREQFF.

This clonotype appeared a few times. V is TRBV5-1 and J is TRBJ2-5; D is ambiguous. V was shortened by 0 bases and J by 9 bases, with 12 bases between the two germline ends. Germline CDR1 reads SGHRS; CDR2 reads YFSETQ. The CDR3 spans 13 residues. CDR3 sequence (DNA): TGCGCCAGCAGCTTGGGCCCTCGCGAGGCCCAGTACTTC. This translates into CASSLGPREAQYF.

In its sample, this clonotype was seen a few times. This chain uses TRBV7-8 with TRBJ2-5; 11 bases line up with TRBD2. The length of the CDR3 is 15 residues. The V and J ends lost 5 bases and 4 bases, in that order; junction bases with no gene match: 6. From germline, CDR1 is SGHVS and CDR2 FQNEAQ. CDR3 nucleotide sequence: TGTGCCAGCAGCCGGGGTGGACTAGCGGGAGAGACCCAGTACTTC. Protein product: CASSRGGLAGETQYF.